These T cell receptor beta chains were read from a single sample in a study of blood T cell repertoires in COVID-19. Produced via immunoSEQ multiplex PCR; TCRdb's table is partial and in-frame only. This sample has approximately 350,000 clones, with over 75% found just once. Sequenced: PBMCs or T cells enriched from blood (not recorded which). These receptors were taken from a woman between 25 and 40 years old who had recovered from COVID-19. CDR3s include the opening cysteine and the closing phenylalanine or tryptophan. The size entry is marked missing in some rows and otherwise reads once, few, many or a size class.

V: TRBV19
size: once
J: TRBJ2-7
CDR3: CASRPRGQGNEQYF

V: TRBV5-1
size: once
J: TRBJ2-1
CDR3: CASSRDGRETYNEQFF

V: TRBV10-3
size: .
J: TRBJ2-5
CDR3: CAISEVLAGQETQYF

V: TRBV2
size: many
J: TRBJ1-2
CDR3: CASSPDRDGYTF

V: TRBV4-1
size: .
J: TRBJ2-3
CDR3: CASSQTRQLSTDTQYF

V: TRBV7-9
size: .
J: TRBJ2-1
CDR3: CASSPPTPYNEQFF

V: TRBV7-9
size: .
J: TRBJ2-7
CDR3: CASSLGGHEQYF

V: TRBV6-2/TRBV6-3
size: .
J: TRBJ2-7
CDR3: CASSYRASGDEQYF

V: TRBV5-6
size: .
J: TRBJ1-2
CDR3: CASSVTDYGYTF

V: TRBV6-2/TRBV6-3
size: .
J: TRBJ1-4
CDR3: CASSSRATGVVELFF

V: TRBV9
size: .
J: TRBJ1-5
CDR3: CASSPGWDLGQPQHF

V: TRBV10-1
size: .
J: TRBJ2-7
CDR3: CASPRKGVHSYEQYF

V: TRBV7-9
size: .
J: TRBJ2-3
CDR3: CASSLALLAGKDTQYF

V: TRBV4-2
size: .
J: TRBJ2-5
CDR3: CASSQVSGEGETQYF

V: TRBV5-1
size: .
J: TRBJ1-1
CDR3: CASSSGGQMNTEAFF

V: TRBV5-8
size: .
J: TRBJ1-4
CDR3: CASSSGHLAVWNEKLFF

V: TRBV4-2
size: .
J: TRBJ2-7
CDR3: CASSSAQFREQYF

V: TRBV30
size: .
J: TRBJ2-1
CDR3: CACRGMYNEQFF

V: TRBV4-1
size: .
J: TRBJ2-7
CDR3: CASSPRGRTTKYEQYF

V: TRBV6-1
size: .
J: TRBJ1-1
CDR3: CASSEEGRGGTEAFF

V: TRBV4-1
size: .
J: TRBJ2-7
CDR3: CASSQERGTSSYEQYF

V: TRBV15
size: .
J: TRBJ2-1
CDR3: CATSRFGGTYNEQFF

V: TRBV5-1
size: .
J: TRBJ1-6
CDR3: CASSLGIWETSPLHF

V: TRBV2
size: .
J: TRBJ2-7
CDR3: CASSEGHLDFYEQYF

V: TRBV3-1/TRBV3-2
size: .
J: TRBJ2-7
CDR3: CASSRQGNNYEQYF

V: TRBV21-1
size: .
J: TRBJ2-4
CDR3: CASSTGRLAKNIQYF

V: TRBV29-1
size: .
J: TRBJ2-4
CDR3: CSALGQGINIQYF

V: TRBV20-1
size: .
J: TRBJ2-7
CDR3: CSVLASNEQYF

V: TRBV7-9
size: once
J: TRBJ1-4
CDR3: CASSLGQGNEKLFF

V: TRBV5-1
size: .
J: TRBJ2-5
CDR3: CASRGIAGVQETQYF